This entry features one TCR beta chain sequence. This record belongs to a study of T cell changes during pregnancy in multiple sclerosis. Data came from immunoSEQ multiplex PCR; TCRdb stores just in-frame clones and leaves some out. The sample consists of around 30,000 clones, around 90% of them appearing once. The germline CDR1 and CDR2 sequences are SGHAT and FQNNGV. V shed 3 bases, J shed 3 bases, and the junction held 1 base outside the gene matches. The CDR3 loop spans 13 amino acids. The receptor comes from a female donor in good health, enrolled as a control in a pregnancy study. The sequencing used CD4+ T cells from peripheral blood mononuclear cells, collected in the third trimester of pregnancy. This chain links TRBV11-2 with TRBJ1-2; 7 bases are shared with TRBD1. The CDR3 bases are TGTGCCAGCAGCTTCCAGGGGGACTATGGCTACACCTTC. Residues: CASSFQGDYGYTF.